This entry features one TCR beta chain sequence. These data belong to a study of OX40 agonist ivuxolimab in advanced cancers. Some clones are missing from TCRdb's copy, which holds only in-frame ones; the method was immunoSEQ multiplex PCR. The table shows 70,000 to 80,000 clones, with approximately 90% occurring only once. CDR3 size: 14 residues. V lost 6 bases to trimming and J lost 1 base, with 12 bases between them. In germline, CDR1 is KGHSH, CDR2 LQKENI. The chain has TRBV18 and TRBJ1-1; no clear D. This clonotype was obtained from an adult with an advanced solid tumor such as melanoma, head and neck, liver or kidney cancer. This sample comprised CD4+ or CD8+ T cells sorted from blood, obtained in a trial of the OX40 agonist ivuxolimab. The CDR3, as DNA: TGTGCCAGCTCGAATGACGGACCGAACACTGAAGCTTTCTTT. Translating it yields CASSNDGPNTEAFF.